What follows describes a single T cell receptor (beta chain). The antigen is not known. This record belongs to a study of early T cells in non-severe SARS-CoV-2 infection. Overall study: From unsorted whole blood, bulk RNA was sequenced, and the chains remained unpaired. The study, taken as a whole, reports: Anti-spike CD8 responses were favored by VDJdb matching, which missed private and CD4 specificities.

Each cDNA molecule carried a unique molecular identifier. Each CDR3 protein gets one entry after TCRdb re-called the 5' RACE reads with MiXCR. The table lists some 40,000 distinct CDR3 sequences, approximately 12% of them singletons. This CDR3 comprises 14 residues. Looked up from germline, CDR1 is SNHLY and CDR2 is FYNNEI. V was shortened by 1 base and J by 3 bases, with 7 bases between the two germline ends. The clonotype comes from an adult who was a healthcare worker with PCR-confirmed SARS-CoV-2 infection or an uninfected control (not recorded which). V gene TRBV2 combines with J gene TRBJ2-4; D remains ambiguous. Sequencing used whole blood. The CDR3 DNA reads TGTGCCAGCAGTGAAGGGTTGAGCAAAAACATTCAGTACTTC. The encoded protein is CASSEGLSKNIQYF. The full variable domain, its missing parts supplied by reference TRBV2 and TRBJ2-4, is EPEVTQTPSHQVTQMGQEVILRCVPISNHLYFYWYRQILGQKVEFLVSFYNNEISEKSEIFDDQFSVERPDGSNFTLKIRSTKLEDSAMYFCASSEGLSKNIQYFGAGTRLSVL.